The next 28 T cell receptor beta chains were all read from a single sample in a study of response to subunit inactivated influenza vaccine. TCRdb recomputed calls from the RT-PCR reads with MiXCR, one row per CDR3 protein. The repertoire includes just over 300,000 distinct CDR3 sequences, approximately 23% of them detected once, and 10% to 13% sits in the top ten. The source material was PBMCs from blood, sampled less than 22 months after vaccination. Source of these receptors: a man aged 45 to 70 who received an inactivated influenza vaccine.

CDR3 bases: TGTGCCAGCAGTTTAGTACAGGGCGAAGAGACCCAGTACTTC. This codes for CASSLVQGEETQYF. The chain uses TRBV28 and TRBJ2-5, with a possible D match to TRBD1 (6 bases). CDR1 and CDR2 from the germline V gene are MDHEN and SYDVKM. V shed 2 bases and J shed 3 bases, with 10 bases lying between them. CDR3 length equals 14 residues. Combining the CDR3 with reference TRBV28 and TRBJ2-5 gives the whole variable domain DVKVTQSSRYLVKRTGEKVFLECVQDMDHENMFWYRQDPGLGLRLIYFSYDVKMKEKGDIPEGYSVSREKKERFSLILESASTNQTSMYLCASSLVQGEETQYFGPGTRLLVL.

This rearrangement joins TRBV28 to TRBJ2-4; TRBD1 aligns across 11 bases. Germline V gene sequence: CDR1 MDHEN, CDR2 SYDVKM. The CDR3 extends over 16 amino acids. Trimming took 6 bases from V and 4 from J; bases not matched to a gene: 8. Here the CDR3 reads CASSRGQGVEKNIQYF. The CDR3 bases are TGTGCCAGCAGCCGGGGACAGGGGGTTGAAAAAAACATTCAGTACTTC.

This clonotype occurred a few times. CDR3 residues: CSARPTGAREGSPLHF. The CDR3 bases are TGCAGTGCTAGACCCACAGGGGCGAGAGAGGGATCACCCCTCCACTTT. This rearrangement joins TRBV20-1 to TRBJ1-6, with TRBD1 matching 7 bases. The V segment lost 2 bases and the J segment 10 bases; nucleotides outside the gene matches: 14. The germline gives CDR1 DFQATT, CDR2 SNEGSKA (reference sequence). The CDR3 is 16 residues long.

This clonotype showed up just once. V usage is TRBV3-1 and J usage is TRBJ2-7; 10 bases fit TRBD2. Germline V CDR1 and CDR2: LGHDT, YNNKEL (reference sequence). Germline trimming cut 7 bases from V and 2 bases from J; bases unmatched to any gene: 5. This CDR3 is built from 14 residues. CDR3 in DNA: TGTGCCAGCACCCGGACTAGCGGCACCTACGAGCAGTACTTC. Translation: CASTRTSGTYEQYF.

V is TRBV6-1 and J is TRBJ1-2; 8 bases are a match to TRBD1. V dropped 4 bases and J dropped 8; count of bases not matched to a gene: 9. The germline V gene encodes CDR1 MNHNS and CDR2 SASEGT. The CDR3 runs to 14 residues. The CDR3: CASSADRGVAGYTF. The CDR3 coding sequence is TGTGCCAGCAGTGCCGACAGGGGTGTGGCGGGCTACACCTTC.

This clonotype was counted once. The CDR3 DNA follows: TGCAGCGTTGAAGAATTAGCGGGTTACGAGCAGTACTTC. This codes for CSVEELAGYEQYF. J is TRBJ2-7 and V is TRBV29-1; TRBD2 agrees at 7 bases. In germline, CDR1 is SQVTM, CDR2 ANQGSEA. The CDR3 is 13 residues long. Trimming at V came to 0 bases and at J to 4 bases, leaving 3 bases not matched to a gene.

The rearrangement uses TRBV6-1 and TRBJ2-1; 7 nucleotides line up with TRBD2. Looked up from germline, CDR1 is MNHNS and CDR2 is SASEGT. Germline trimming cut 7 bases from V and 6 bases from J; bases unmatched to any gene: 9. The CDR3 is 14 amino acids. The CDR3 here is CASKKKVAGNEQFF. For the CDR3, the DNA is TGTGCCAGCAAAAAAAAGGTAGCGGGCAATGAGCAGTTCTTC.

This clonotype was observed a handful of times. V and J are TRBV11-3 and TRBJ2-2; TRBD2 agrees at 14 bases. With V trimmed by 4 bases and J by 4 bases, 5 bases remained unmatched. Germline CDR1 SGHNT, CDR2 YENEEA. The CDR3 is 17 amino acids. CDR3 sequence (DNA): TGTGCCAGCAGCTCGGGACTAGCGGGAGCGTCCACCGGGGAGCTGTTTTTT. Translated: CASSSGLAGASTGELFF. Using reference TRBV11-3 and TRBJ2-2 for the parts outside the CDR3, the full variable domain is EAGVVQSPRYKIIEKKQPVAFWCNPISGHNTLYWYLQNLGQGPELLIRYENEEAVDDSQLPKDRFSAERLKGVDSTLKIQPAELGDSAVYLCASSSGLAGASTGELFFGEGSRLTVL.

This clonotype has more than one count but fewer than ten. The chain couples TRBV5-6 to TRBJ2-3, with 8 bases that match TRBD1. CDR3 length: 14 residues. J gave up 5 bases and V 2 bases, and 4 bases lay outside the gene matches. The germline V gene encodes CDR1 SGHDT and CDR2 YYEEEE. CDR3 in DNA: TGTGCCAGCAGCTTACCACAGGGGGTAGATACGCAGTATTTT. This sequence encodes CASSLPQGVDTQYF.

The chain couples TRBV4-2 to TRBJ2-4; D is possibly TRBD1 (6 bases). There are 16 residues in the CDR3. Germline CDR1 and CDR2: LGHNA and YNFKEQ. V was trimmed by 0 bases and J by 6 bases, leaving 15 bases between them. The DNA of the CDR3 is TGTGCCAGCAGCCAAGATCATTGGGGGCGCAGAAACATTCAGTACTTC. Protein: CASSQDHWGRRNIQYF.

The V call is TRBV4-3, the J call TRBJ2-3; 7 positions match TRBD2. V dropped 0 bases and J dropped 5; count of bases not matched to a gene: 17. Per germline, CDR1 LGHNA and CDR2 YSLEER. This CDR3 region has 19 residues. The CDR3 DNA reads as TGCGCCAGCAGCCAAGATATTGGGCATGGCGCGGGAGACAGAGATACGCAGTATTTT. Its translation is CASSQDIGHGAGDRDTQYF.

V is TRBV12-3 or TRBV12-4 and J is TRBJ1-1, with D perhaps TRBD1 (5 bases). The V end lost 6 bases, the J end lost 5 bases, and 13 bases lay between the germline ends. This CDR3 has 13 residues. The CDR3 loop reads CASSPRTRTEAFF. The CDR3 coding sequence is TGTGCCAGCAGCCCTCGGACACGAACTGAAGCTTTCTTT.

The chain has TRBV12-3 or TRBV12-4 and TRBJ2-2, with no clear D. The CDR3 runs to 15 residues. V lost 5 bases to trimming and J lost 6 bases, with 16 bases between them. The CDR3 reads CASSPAREGPGELFF. The CDR3 region has the DNA TGTGCCAGCAGTCCAGCTCGTGAAGGCCCCGGGGAGCTGTTTTTT.

This sequence joins TRBV4-3 and TRBJ2-7; 9 nucleotides agree with TRBD1. J gave up 2 bases and V 1 base, and 6 bases lay outside the gene matches. Germline V gene data show CDR1 as LGHNA and CDR2 as YSLEER. This CDR3 has 16 residues. The CDR3 DNA follows: TGCGCCAGCAGCCAAGGGCGACAGGGGGTTACCTACGAGCAGTACTTC. Translating gives CASSQGRQGVTYEQYF.

The rearrangement joins TRBV20-1 to TRBJ2-6; perhaps D is TRBD1 or TRBD2 (5 bases each). The length of the CDR3 is 14 residues. V lost 1 base to trimming and J lost 4 bases, with 8 bases between them. CDR1 and CDR2 (germline): DFQATT, SNEGSKA (reference sequence). The CDR3: CSARVGVGANVLTF. CDR3 nucleotides: TGCAGTGCTAGAGTGGGGGTCGGGGCCAACGTCCTGACTTTC.

Turning to this clonotype: Mismatch with germline at one junction end may stem from a read error. The rearrangement links TRBV6-1 to TRBJ2-7; perhaps TRBD2 as D (7 bases). Per the germline V gene, CDR1 is MNHNS and CDR2 is SASEGT. This CDR3 contains 14 residues. CDR3 nucleotide sequence: TGTGCCAGCACCCTAGGGGGGACTAACTACGAGAAGTACTTC. This translates into CASTLGGTNYEKYF.

This clonotype showed up many times. The rearrangement links TRBV7-9 to TRBJ1-2; no definite D call. The ends were cut back, 1 base at V and 4 bases at J, with 16 bases in the middle. The CDR3 covers 16 residues. Germline V CDR1 and CDR2: SEHNR, FQNEAQ (reference sequence). CDR3 bases: TGTGCCAGCAGCTTAGACGGCGGCGCAGCCTCCTATGGCTACACCTTC. Protein product: CASSLDGGAASYGYTF.

This clonotype was observed a few times. The chain combines TRBV5-5 with TRBJ1-3; no clear D. In germline, CDR1 is SGHKS, CDR2 YYEKEE (reference sequence). With 2 bases removed from V and 7 bases from J, the gap between germline ends came to 13 bases. CDR3 length equals 14 residues. The CDR3 sequence: CASSFQAQRNTIYF. The DNA for the CDR3 is TGTGCCAGCAGCTTTCAGGCCCAACGGAACACCATATATTTT.

This clonotype showed up just once. J is TRBJ2-1 and V is TRBV14; D possibly corresponds to TRBD1 (5 bases). The CDR3 spans 13 residues. V gave up 2 bases and J gave up 10 bases, with 12 bases separating them. Per germline, CDR1 SGHDN and CDR2 FVKESK. CDR3 sequence (DNA): TGTGCCAGCAGCCAATCGACAGCAGGGGAGCAGTTCTTC. As protein: CASSQSTAGEQFF.

There are many counts of this clonotype. The J gene is TRBJ2-2, the V gene TRBV12-3 or TRBV12-4; D is undetermined. V lost 2 bases and J lost 4, with 5 bases in between. The CDR3 contains 13 residues. The CDR3 nucleotides read TGTGCCAGCAGTTTAAGCACCACCGGGGAGCTGTTTTTT. Translation: CASSLSTTGELFF.

This clonotype has more than one count but fewer than ten. The chain combines TRBV3-1 with TRBJ1-6, with D unresolved. Germline CDR1 reads LGHDT; CDR2 reads YNNKEL (reference sequence). V lost 4 bases and J lost 8, with 12 bases in between. This CDR3 has 14 residues. In nucleotides, the CDR3 is TGTGCCAGCAGCCCCTCCGAACTGTATTCACCCCTCCACTTT. It codes for CASSPSELYSPLHF.

The chain employs TRBV7-3 and TRBJ2-1; unclear D gene. CDR1 is SGHTA, CDR2 FQGTGA, per germline. The V and J ends lost 5 bases and 7 bases respectively, with 12 bases between them. This CDR3 contains 13 residues. The CDR3 DNA reads TGTGCCAGCAGCCAGAGCACTCTTAATGAGCAGTTCTTC. Translation: CASSQSTLNEQFF.

This clonotype was counted many times. V and J are TRBV11-1 and TRBJ2-1; no clear D gene. Germline V gene lookup returns CDR1 SGHAT and CDR2 FQDESV (reference sequence). Trimming took 3 bases from V and 2 from J, leaving 23 bases between them. The CDR3 sequence is 19 residues long. This chain's CDR3 is CASSFGGLGFQGTYNEQFF. The CDR3 coding sequence is TGTGCCAGCAGCTTTGGTGGGCTTGGGTTCCAAGGGACCTACAATGAGCAGTTCTTC.

This clonotype turned up a few times. The V gene is TRBV29-1, the J gene TRBJ2-1; no clear D gene. The V gene lost 0 bases and the J gene lost 0 bases, with 6 bases spanning the gap. The CDR3 contains 14 residues. The germline CDR1 and CDR2 sequences are SQVTM and ANQGSEA. The CDR3 nucleotides are TGCAGCGTTGAAGAATACAGCTCCTACAATGAGCAGTTCTTC. Translating gives CSVEEYSSYNEQFF.

This clonotype showed up many times. The chain employs TRBV20-1 and TRBJ1-2; D remains ambiguous. Trimming took 6 bases from V and 0 from J, leaving 14 bases between them. CDR3 length: 14 amino acids. CDR1 is DFQATT, CDR2 SNEGSKA, per germline (reference sequence). The CDR3 nucleotides read TGCAGTGCAAACCGCGGCAGGACTAACTATGGCTACACCTTC. Translated, it gives CSANRGRTNYGYTF.

This clonotype was recorded many times. The genes are TRBV7-2 and TRBJ1-1; 7 bases line up with TRBD1. The germline CDR1 and CDR2 sequences are SGHTA and FQGNSA. The J segment lost 4 bases and the V segment lost 5 bases, leaving 10 bases of the junction unmatched. The CDR3 extends over 15 amino acids. Written as DNA, the CDR3 is TGTGCCAGCAGCCTCGACAGGGTGGGAGGCACTGAAGCTTTCTTT. It codes for CASSLDRVGGTEAFF.

This clonotype was seen a few times. CDR3 loop: CASSLGGLVPDTQYF. The CDR3 DNA is TGTGCCAGCAGCTTAGGGGGATTAGTTCCAGATACGCAGTATTTT. The chain recombines TRBV7-2 with TRBJ2-3; no firm D call. The CDR3 has 15 residues. Trimming shortened V by 1 base and J by 4 bases, and 12 bases separated the two germline ends. Germline V lookup: CDR1 SGHTA, CDR2 FQGNSA.

The gene calls are TRBV6-1 and TRBJ2-7, with a possible D match to TRBD2 (7 bases). The CDR3 contains 15 residues. V was pared by 5 bases and J by 0 bases, with 14 bases between. Per germline, CDR1 MNHNS and CDR2 SASEGT. CDR3 sequence (DNA): TGTGCCAGCAGTCCCACGGGGGGCCTCTCCTACGAGCAGTACTTC. It specifies CASSPTGGLSYEQYF.